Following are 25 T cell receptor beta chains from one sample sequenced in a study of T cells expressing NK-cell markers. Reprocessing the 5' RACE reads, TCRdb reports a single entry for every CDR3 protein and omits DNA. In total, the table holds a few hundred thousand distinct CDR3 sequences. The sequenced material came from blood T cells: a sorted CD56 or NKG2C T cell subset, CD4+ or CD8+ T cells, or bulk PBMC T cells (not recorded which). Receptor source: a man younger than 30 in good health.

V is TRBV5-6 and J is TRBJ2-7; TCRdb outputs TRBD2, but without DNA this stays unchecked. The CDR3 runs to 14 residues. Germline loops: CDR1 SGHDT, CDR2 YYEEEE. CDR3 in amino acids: CASRTAMPPYEQYF. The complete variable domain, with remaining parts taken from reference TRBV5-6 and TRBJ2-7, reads DAGVTQSPTHLIKTRGQQVTLRCSPKSGHDTVSWYQQALGQGPQFIFQYYEEEERQRGNFPDRFSGHQFPNYSSELNVNALLLGDSALYLCASRTAMPPYEQYFGPGTRLTVT.

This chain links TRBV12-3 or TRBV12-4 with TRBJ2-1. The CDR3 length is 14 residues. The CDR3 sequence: CASTSDLSRAEQFF.

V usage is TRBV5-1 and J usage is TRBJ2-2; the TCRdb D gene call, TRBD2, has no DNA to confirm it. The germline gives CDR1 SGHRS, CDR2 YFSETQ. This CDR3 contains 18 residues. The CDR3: CASSSRERTSGNTGELFF.

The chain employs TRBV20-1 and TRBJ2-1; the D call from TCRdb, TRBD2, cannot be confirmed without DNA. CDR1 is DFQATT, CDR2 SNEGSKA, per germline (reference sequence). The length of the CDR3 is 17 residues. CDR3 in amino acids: CSATKSLGTRPHNEQFF.

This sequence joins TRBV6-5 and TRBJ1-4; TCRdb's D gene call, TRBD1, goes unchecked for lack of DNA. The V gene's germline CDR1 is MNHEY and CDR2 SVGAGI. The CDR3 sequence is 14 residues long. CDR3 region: CASSRTGVVEKLFF.

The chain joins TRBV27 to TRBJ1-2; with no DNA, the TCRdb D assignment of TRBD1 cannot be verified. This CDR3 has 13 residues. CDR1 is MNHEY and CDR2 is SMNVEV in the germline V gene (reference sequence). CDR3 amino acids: CASSLSEGGGYTF.

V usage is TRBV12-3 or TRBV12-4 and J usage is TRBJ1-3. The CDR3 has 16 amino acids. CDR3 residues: CASSPVITNSGNTIYF.

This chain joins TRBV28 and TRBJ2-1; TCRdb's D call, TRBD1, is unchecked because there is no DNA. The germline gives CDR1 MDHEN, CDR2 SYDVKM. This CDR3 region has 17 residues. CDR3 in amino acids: CASSLLRGAREDNEQFF.

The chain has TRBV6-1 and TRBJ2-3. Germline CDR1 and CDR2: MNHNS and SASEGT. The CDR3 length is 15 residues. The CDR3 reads CASTLGSLSTDTQYF.

CDR3 amino acids: CSARRGLAEIAKNIQYF. The chain couples TRBV20-1 to TRBJ2-4; TCRdb lists TRBD2, though no DNA is available to test this call. Looked up from germline, CDR1 is DFQATT and CDR2 is SNEGSKA (reference sequence). This CDR3 is 17 amino acids long.

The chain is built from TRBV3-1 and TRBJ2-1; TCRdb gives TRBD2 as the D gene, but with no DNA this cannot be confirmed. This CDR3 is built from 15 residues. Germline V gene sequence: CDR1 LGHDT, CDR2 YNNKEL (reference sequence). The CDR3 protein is CASSPQSGSYNEQFF.

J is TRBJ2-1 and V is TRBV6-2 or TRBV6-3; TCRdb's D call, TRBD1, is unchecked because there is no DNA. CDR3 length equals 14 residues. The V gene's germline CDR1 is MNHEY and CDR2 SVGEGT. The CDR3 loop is CASNPGQGAGEQFF.

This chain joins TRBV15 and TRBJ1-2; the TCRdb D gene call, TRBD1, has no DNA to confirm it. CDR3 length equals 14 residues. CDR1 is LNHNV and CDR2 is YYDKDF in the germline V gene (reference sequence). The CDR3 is CATSRDPGRVDCTF.

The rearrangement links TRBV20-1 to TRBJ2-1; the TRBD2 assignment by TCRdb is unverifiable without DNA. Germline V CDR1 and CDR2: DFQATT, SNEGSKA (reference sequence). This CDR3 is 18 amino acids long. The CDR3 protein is CSARDRGLAGVSYNEQFF.

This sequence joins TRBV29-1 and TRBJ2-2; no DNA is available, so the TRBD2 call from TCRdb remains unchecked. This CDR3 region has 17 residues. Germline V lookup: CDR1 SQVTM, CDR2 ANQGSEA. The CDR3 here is CSVSGLAWGSNTGELFF.

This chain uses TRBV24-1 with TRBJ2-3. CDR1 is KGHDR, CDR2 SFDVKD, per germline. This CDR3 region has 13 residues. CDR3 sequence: CATSGSYTDTQYF.

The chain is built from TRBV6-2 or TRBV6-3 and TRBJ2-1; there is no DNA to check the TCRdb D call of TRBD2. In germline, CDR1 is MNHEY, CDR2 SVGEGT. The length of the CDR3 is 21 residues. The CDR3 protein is CASSYSRTGGLAGGPFSEQFF.

The CDR3 loop is CASSKTSGDTQYF. This chain links TRBV6-4 with TRBJ2-3. The CDR3 is 13 amino acids. CDR1 and CDR2 from the germline V gene are MRHNA and SNTAGT.

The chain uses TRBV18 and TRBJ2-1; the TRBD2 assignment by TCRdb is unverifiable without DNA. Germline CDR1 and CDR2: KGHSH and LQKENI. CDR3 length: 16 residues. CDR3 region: CASSPRGTSGDNEQFF.

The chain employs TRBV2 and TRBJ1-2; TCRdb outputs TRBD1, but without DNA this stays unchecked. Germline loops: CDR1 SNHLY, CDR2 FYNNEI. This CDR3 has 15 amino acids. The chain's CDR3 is CASSEEGTDYYGYTF.

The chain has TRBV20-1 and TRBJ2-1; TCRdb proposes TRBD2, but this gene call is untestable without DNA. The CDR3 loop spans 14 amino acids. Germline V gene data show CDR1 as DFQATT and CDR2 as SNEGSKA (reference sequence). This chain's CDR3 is CSATVGGYGDEQFF.

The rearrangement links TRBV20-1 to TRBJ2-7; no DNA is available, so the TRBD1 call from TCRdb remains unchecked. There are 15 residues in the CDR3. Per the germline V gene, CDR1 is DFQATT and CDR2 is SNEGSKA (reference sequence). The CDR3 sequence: CSARAPDRFSYEQYF.

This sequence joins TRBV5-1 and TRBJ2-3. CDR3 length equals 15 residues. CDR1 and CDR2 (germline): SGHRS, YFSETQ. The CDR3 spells CASSLAKVSTDTQYF.

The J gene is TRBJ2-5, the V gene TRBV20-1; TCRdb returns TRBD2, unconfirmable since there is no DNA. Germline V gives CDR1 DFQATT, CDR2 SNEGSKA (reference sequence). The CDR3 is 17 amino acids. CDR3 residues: CSARGYTGLAGSETQYF.

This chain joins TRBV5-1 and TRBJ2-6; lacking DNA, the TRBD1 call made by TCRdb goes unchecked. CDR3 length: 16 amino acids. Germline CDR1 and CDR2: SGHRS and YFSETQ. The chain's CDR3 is CASSPGRGSGANVLTF.